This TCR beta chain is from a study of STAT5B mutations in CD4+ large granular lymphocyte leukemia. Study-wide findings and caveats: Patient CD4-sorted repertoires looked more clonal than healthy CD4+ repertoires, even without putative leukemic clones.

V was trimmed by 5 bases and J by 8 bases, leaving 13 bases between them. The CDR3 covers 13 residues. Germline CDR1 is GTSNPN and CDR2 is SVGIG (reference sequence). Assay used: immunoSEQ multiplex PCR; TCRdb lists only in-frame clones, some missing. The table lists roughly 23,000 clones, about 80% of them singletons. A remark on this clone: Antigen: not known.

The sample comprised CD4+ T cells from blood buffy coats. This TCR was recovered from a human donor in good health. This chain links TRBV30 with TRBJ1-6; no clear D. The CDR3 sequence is CAWAGSAYSPLHF. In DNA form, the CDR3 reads TGTGCCTGGGCCGGGTCAGCTTATTCACCCCTCCACTTT. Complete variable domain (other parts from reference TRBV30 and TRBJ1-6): SQTIHQWPATLVQPVGSPLSLECTVEGTSNPNLYWYRQAAGRGLQLLFYSVGIGQISSEVPQNLSASRPQDRQFILSSKKLLLSDSGFYLCAWAGSAYSPLHFGNGTRLTVT.